This T cell receptor (beta chain) was sequenced in a study of memory CD4+ T cells and cytomegalovirus serostatus (dated by TCRdb to the late 2010s). Looking at the study overall: The 35 or so healthy Belgian adults in the cohort included 9 who were CMV seropositive and roughly 24 who were CMV seronegative. The study sequenced CD4+ memory TCRbeta repertoires of a Belgian cohort with known cytomegalovirus serostatus to replicate a published TCR-based CMV serostatus classifier. On the study overall, not on this receptor specifically: On the Belgian cohort, the classifier built on the original framework reached a median bootstrapped AUC of about 0.95, with a 95% CI of 0.76-1.00. For CMV serostatus prediction, a median bootstrapped AUC of approximately 0.95 was reached with the original framework, and a median bootstrapped AUC of approximately 0.9 was reached with a US-trained random forest. The results were read as suggesting that the CMV-associated TCR signature is, for the most part, present in the CD4+ memory repertoire. Unlike the original study, which covered naive and memory CD4+ and CD8+ populations, the Belgian study sequenced only CD4+CD45RO+ memory cells. Of over 150 previously reported CMV-associated TCRbeta sequences, over 65 appeared in the CD4+ memory repertoires, each in one to five individuals.

The Quick-DNA Microprep Kit was used to extract genomic DNA from the sorted cells. Amplification of TCRbeta DNA was done with the immunoSEQ hsTCRbeta kit, following the protocol from the manufacturer. An Illumina MiSeq instrument was used to sequence the TCRbeta libraries. The study's own analysis went as follows. Following removal of out-of-frame sequences, 2 million to 2.5 million distinct TCRbeta sequences were retained, with an average of around 70,000 per individual. Each individual was scored by the count of fewer than 200 previously reported CMV-associated TCRbeta sequences and the total productive distinct TCRbeta count. A beta-binomial model was reimplemented in Python, and scikit-learn random forests with default parameters were trained on data from the US cohort. Classifier performance on the Belgian cohort was reported as the median AUC with percentile confidence intervals calculated over 10,000 bootstrap iterations. TCRdb stores this immuneACCESS table with in-frame sequences only. Part of the clones is absent; in the studies checked, under half of the shortfall reflects unresolved V genes, and no reason is known for the rest. The DNA was the basis for D and trimming; V, J and clone size are from that table. The sample has approximately 63,000 clones on record, 80% of them singletons. 0.53% of the sample rests with the top ten.

Comment on this clone: The specificity of this receptor is unknown. Base qualities are not provided; no much larger clone lies one nucleotide away.

In the germline V gene (reference sequence), CDR1 corresponds to SGHKS and CDR2 to YYEKEE. V and J lose 2 bases and 7 bases, and a span of 13 bases separates them. The cysteine opens and the phenylalanine closes a CDR3 of 14 amino acids. Only the CDR3 part of the read is kept: 42 bases, read in frame from the first base. A FACSAria II was used to sort memory CD4+ T cells, defined as single viable CD3+CD4+CD8-CD45RO+ cells. CMV serostatus was assessed using a Roche Elecsys assay, by which serum IgG against CMV pp150, pp28, p38 and p52 was detected. After thawing, total CD4+ T cells were enriched by positive selection with CD4 magnetic microbeads. The samples came from a separate study whose specific focus was interrogating the CD4+ T cell memory repertoire. Peripheral blood mononuclear cells were isolated and cryopreserved according to standard operating procedures, and serum was stored at -80 degrees C. The staining relied on CD3-PerCP (BW264/56), CD4-APC (RPA-T4), CD45RO-PE (UCHT1) and CD8-Pacific Orange (3B5) antibodies, and Sytox blue was used to exclude non-viable cells.

Sequencing used memory CD4+ T cells from blood. This TCR derives from an adult in good health and CMV-seronegative. Some clones in this sample may be carry-over from other donors' samples. The sequence links TRBV5-5 to TRBJ2-1, with the D segment identity uncertain. The DNA sequence is given as TGTGCCAGCAGCTTTTTAACTGACAAGAATGAGCAGTTCTTC. This encodes CASSFLTDKNEQFF.